A selection of T cell receptor beta chains follows, all from one sample in a study of cytotoxic CD8 clonotypes in ibrutinib-treated CLL. Here immunoSEQ multiplex PCR was the method, and the copy in TCRdb shows in-frame clones only, minus some. This sample has under 300,000 clones, with around 77% found just once. The source material was PBMCs, sampled at disease progression, from a patient treated with ibrutinib. The receptors come from a human donor with chronic lymphocytic leukemia. The CDR3 runs from the conserved cysteine through the conserved F or W.

j_call: TRBJ2-5
cdr3_length: 12
v_call: TRBV2
cdr3_aa: CAGRTGEETQYF

j_call: TRBJ2-1
cdr3_length: 18
v_call: TRBV5-4
cdr3_aa: CASSLAPLWRSPYNEQFF

j_call: TRBJ1-1
cdr3_length: 15
v_call: TRBV5-1
cdr3_aa: CASSLFTGSNTEAFF

j_call: TRBJ2-3
cdr3_length: 16
v_call: TRBV5-1
cdr3_aa: CASSDRTGPSTDTQYF

j_call: TRBJ2-1
cdr3_length: 14
v_call: TRBV10-3
cdr3_aa: CAMPSGSGNDEQFF

j_call: TRBJ1-2
cdr3_length: 19
v_call: TRBV15
cdr3_aa: CATSRVNPGQWTVNYGYTF

j_call: TRBJ2-3
cdr3_length: 16
v_call: TRBV18
cdr3_aa: CASSPPRTGRGDTQYF

j_call: TRBJ2-7
cdr3_length: 13
v_call: TRBV13
cdr3_aa: CASSLAGRAEQYF

j_call: TRBJ2-1
cdr3_length: 15
v_call: TRBV7-6
cdr3_aa: CASSLPASGTNEQFF

j_call: TRBJ2-1
cdr3_length: 15
v_call: TRBV7-6
cdr3_aa: CASSSGTGAYNEQFF

j_call: TRBJ2-7
cdr3_length: 16
v_call: TRBV7-9
cdr3_aa: CASSFRAGGPAYEQYF

j_call: TRBJ1-1
cdr3_length: 13
v_call: TRBV6-4
cdr3_aa: CASRGRPNTEAFF

j_call: TRBJ2-5
cdr3_length: 13
v_call: TRBV19
cdr3_aa: CASATSSQETQYF

j_call: TRBJ1-1
cdr3_length: 15
v_call: TRBV5-1
cdr3_aa: CASRPTGAPNTEAFF

j_call: TRBJ2-7
cdr3_length: 17
v_call: TRBV15
cdr3_aa: CATSRCLGGPKCYEQYF

j_call: TRBJ1-2
cdr3_length: 15
v_call: TRBV29-1
cdr3_aa: CSVEDPDGENYGYTF

j_call: TRBJ1-2
cdr3_length: 16
v_call: TRBV7-2
cdr3_aa: CASSLGHREGNYGYTF

j_call: TRBJ2-2
cdr3_length: 17
v_call: TRBV7-2
cdr3_aa: CASSFTILAGSPGELFF

j_call: TRBJ2-1
cdr3_length: 16
v_call: TRBV6-1
cdr3_aa: CASSEAGRDYYNEQFF

j_call: TRBJ1-1
cdr3_length: 15
v_call: TRBV6-5
cdr3_aa: CASSPDRGLNTEAFF

j_call: TRBJ1-6
cdr3_length: 14
v_call: TRBV7-6
cdr3_aa: CASSLASANSPLHF

j_call: TRBJ2-6
cdr3_length: 15
v_call: TRBV19
cdr3_aa: CASSPTSSGANVLTF

j_call: TRBJ2-7
cdr3_length: 13
v_call: TRBV9
cdr3_aa: CASSVGDSYEQYF

j_call: TRBJ1-2
cdr3_length: 12
v_call: TRBV29-1
cdr3_aa: CSVPTGGDGYTF

j_call: TRBJ1-1
cdr3_length: 15
v_call: TRBV5-1
cdr3_aa: CASSAWTGVNTEAFF

j_call: TRBJ2-2
cdr3_length: 17
v_call: TRBV21-1
cdr3_aa: CASSSGTGHANTGELFF

j_call: TRBJ2-7
cdr3_length: 14
v_call: TRBV5-1
cdr3_aa: CASSRRTETYEQYF

j_call: TRBJ2-2
cdr3_length: 16
v_call: TRBV6-5
cdr3_aa: CASSYSSLAYTGELFF

j_call: TRBJ1-1
cdr3_length: 16
v_call: TRBV27
cdr3_aa: CASRRSSTGGGTEAFF

j_call: TRBJ2-1
cdr3_length: 19
v_call: TRBV4-2
cdr3_aa: CASSQEIPGLAGWGNEQFF

j_call: TRBJ2-7
cdr3_length: 12
v_call: TRBV29-1
cdr3_aa: CSVRGGSYEQYF

j_call: TRBJ2-7
cdr3_length: 18
v_call: TRBV7-5
cdr3_aa: CVRSLGASVMDRVYEQYF

j_call: TRBJ2-4
cdr3_length: 17
v_call: TRBV28
cdr3_aa: CASSLFGHDPTKNIQYF

j_call: TRBJ1-2
cdr3_length: 14
v_call: TRBV6-6
cdr3_aa: CASGWLGFESGYTF

j_call: TRBJ1-1
cdr3_length: 15
v_call: TRBV4-1
cdr3_aa: CASSPRQGAYIEAFF

j_call: TRBJ2-2
cdr3_length: 14
v_call: TRBV9
cdr3_aa: CASSVRLGSGELFF

j_call: TRBJ1-2
cdr3_length: 14
v_call: TRBV28
cdr3_aa: CASSFLGVNYGYTF

j_call: TRBJ2-7
cdr3_length: 14
v_call: TRBV6-5
cdr3_aa: CASSPGQGAYEQYF

j_call: TRBJ2-5
cdr3_length: 14
v_call: TRBV19
cdr3_aa: CASSRDGSQETQYF

j_call: TRBJ2-1
cdr3_length: 17
v_call: TRBV10-3
cdr3_aa: CAISESRASGRYNEQFF

j_call: TRBJ1-4
cdr3_length: 14
v_call: TRBV27
cdr3_aa: CASSKSGGSEKLFF

j_call: TRBJ2-1
cdr3_length: 15
v_call: TRBV7-2
cdr3_aa: CASRELAGSYNEQFF

j_call: TRBJ2-7
cdr3_length: 13
v_call: TRBV7-2
cdr3_aa: CASSRDRGGEQYF

j_call: TRBJ1-4
cdr3_length: 14
v_call: TRBV5-1
cdr3_aa: CASSFLGGNEKLFF

j_call: TRBJ2-7
cdr3_length: 15
v_call: TRBV18
cdr3_aa: CASSPLAGGHYEQYF

j_call: TRBJ1-2
cdr3_length: 13
v_call: TRBV2
cdr3_aa: CASKWTANYGYTF

j_call: TRBJ2-7
cdr3_length: 14
v_call: TRBV5-6
cdr3_aa: CASSPGAGVIEQYF

j_call: TRBJ1-2
cdr3_length: 16
v_call: TRBV2
cdr3_aa: CASEFAEAGESSGYTF

j_call: TRBJ1-4
cdr3_length: 20
v_call: TRBV27
cdr3_aa: CASSLKSGRTGGRTNEKLFF

j_call: TRBJ2-1
cdr3_length: 16
v_call: TRBV7-3
cdr3_aa: CASSSTGGLSYNEQFF

j_call: TRBJ1-1
cdr3_length: 10
v_call: TRBV29-1
cdr3_aa: CSVGDRVAIF